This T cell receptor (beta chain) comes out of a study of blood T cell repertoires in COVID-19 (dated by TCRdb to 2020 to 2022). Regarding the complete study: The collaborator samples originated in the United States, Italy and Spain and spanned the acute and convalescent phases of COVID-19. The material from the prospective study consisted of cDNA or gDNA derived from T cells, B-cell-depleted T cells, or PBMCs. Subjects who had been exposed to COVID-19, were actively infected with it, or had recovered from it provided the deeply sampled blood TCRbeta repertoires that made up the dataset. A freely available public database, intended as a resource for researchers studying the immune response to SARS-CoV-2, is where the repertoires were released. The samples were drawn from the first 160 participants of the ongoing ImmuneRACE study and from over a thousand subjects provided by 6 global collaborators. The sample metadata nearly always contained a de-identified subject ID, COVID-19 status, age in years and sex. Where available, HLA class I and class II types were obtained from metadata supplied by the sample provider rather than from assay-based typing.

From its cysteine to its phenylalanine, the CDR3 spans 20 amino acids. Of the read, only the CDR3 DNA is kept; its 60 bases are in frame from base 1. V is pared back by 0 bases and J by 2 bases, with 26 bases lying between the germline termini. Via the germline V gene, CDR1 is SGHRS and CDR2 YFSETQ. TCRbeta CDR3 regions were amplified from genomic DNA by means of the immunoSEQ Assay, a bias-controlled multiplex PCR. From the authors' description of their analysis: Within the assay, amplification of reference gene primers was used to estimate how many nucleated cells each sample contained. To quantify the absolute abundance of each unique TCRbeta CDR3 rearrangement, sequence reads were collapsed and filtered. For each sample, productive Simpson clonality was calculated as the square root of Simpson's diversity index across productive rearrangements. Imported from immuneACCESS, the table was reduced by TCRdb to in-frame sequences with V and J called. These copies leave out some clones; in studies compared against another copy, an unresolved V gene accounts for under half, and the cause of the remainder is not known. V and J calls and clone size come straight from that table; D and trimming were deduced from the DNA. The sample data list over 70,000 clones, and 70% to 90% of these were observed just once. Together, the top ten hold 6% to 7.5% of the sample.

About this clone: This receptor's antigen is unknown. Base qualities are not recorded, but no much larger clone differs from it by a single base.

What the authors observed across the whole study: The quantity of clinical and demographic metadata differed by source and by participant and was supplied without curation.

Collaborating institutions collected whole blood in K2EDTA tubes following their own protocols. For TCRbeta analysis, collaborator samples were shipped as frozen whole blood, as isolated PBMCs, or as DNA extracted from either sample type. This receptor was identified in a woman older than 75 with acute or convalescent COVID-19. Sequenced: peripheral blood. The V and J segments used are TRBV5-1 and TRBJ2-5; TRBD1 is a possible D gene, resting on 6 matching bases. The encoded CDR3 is CASSLVHVTGASPVQETQYF. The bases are TGCGCCAGCAGCTTGGTTCATGTGACAGGCGCCAGCCCAGTTCAAGAGACCCAGTACTTC.